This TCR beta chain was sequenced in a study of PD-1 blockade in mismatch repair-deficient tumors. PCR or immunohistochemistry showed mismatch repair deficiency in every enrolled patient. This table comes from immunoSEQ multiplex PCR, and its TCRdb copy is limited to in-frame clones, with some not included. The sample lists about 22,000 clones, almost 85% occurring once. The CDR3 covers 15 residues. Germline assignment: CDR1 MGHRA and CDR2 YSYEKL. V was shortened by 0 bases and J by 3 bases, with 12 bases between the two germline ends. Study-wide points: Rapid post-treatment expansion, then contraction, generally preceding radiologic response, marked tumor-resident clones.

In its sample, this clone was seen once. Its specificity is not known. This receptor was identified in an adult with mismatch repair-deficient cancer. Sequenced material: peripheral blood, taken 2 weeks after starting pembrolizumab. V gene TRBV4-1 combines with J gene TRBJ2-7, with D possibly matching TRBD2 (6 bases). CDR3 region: CASSQDIGGIYEQYF. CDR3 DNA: TGCGCCAGCAGCCAAGATATAGGCGGGATCTACGAGCAGTACTTC.